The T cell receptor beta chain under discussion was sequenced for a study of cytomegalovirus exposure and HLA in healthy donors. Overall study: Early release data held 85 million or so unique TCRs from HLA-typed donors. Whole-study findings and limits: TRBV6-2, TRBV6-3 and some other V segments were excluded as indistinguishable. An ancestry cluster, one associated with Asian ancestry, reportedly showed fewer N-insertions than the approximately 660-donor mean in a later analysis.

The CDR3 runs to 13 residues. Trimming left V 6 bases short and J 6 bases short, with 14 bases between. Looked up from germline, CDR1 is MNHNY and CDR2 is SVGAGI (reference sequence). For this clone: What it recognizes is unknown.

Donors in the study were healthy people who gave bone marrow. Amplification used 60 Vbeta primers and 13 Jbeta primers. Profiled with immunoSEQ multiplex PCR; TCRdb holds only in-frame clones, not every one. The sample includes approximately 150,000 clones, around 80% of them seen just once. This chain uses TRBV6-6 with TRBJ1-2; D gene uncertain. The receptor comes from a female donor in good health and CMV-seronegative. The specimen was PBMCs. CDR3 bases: TGTGCCAGCAGACCCAGCGGTGGTAATGGCTACACCTTC. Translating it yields CASRPSGGNGYTF.